This T cell receptor beta chain was retrieved from a study of blood T cell repertoires in COVID-19. Study information: From T cells, B-cell-depleted T cells, or PBMCs came the material, which was cDNA or gDNA.

Germline CDR1 and CDR2: SGHRS and YFSETQ. The V end lost 3 bases, the J end lost 6 bases, and 17 bases lay between the germline ends. This CDR3 is built from 15 residues. Donors in Cohort 3 counted as recovered after two negative PCRs, clearance, or symptom resolution. Original data processing: Using reference gene primer amplification, nucleated cell counts were estimated. The assay was immunoSEQ multiplex PCR, and TCRdb's table has in-frame clones only and misses some. From that table come the V and J calls and clone size; the DNA was used to work out D and trimming. The sample holds a few hundred thousand clones; 85% to 90% are singletons and the top ten take about 10%.

The receptor was isolated from a woman aged 18-29 years who had recovered from COVID-19. V usage is TRBV5-1 and J usage is TRBJ2-3; TRBD2 is a possible D gene (7 bases). The sequenced sample was PBMCs or T cells enriched from blood (not recorded which). The CDR3 here is CASSSDGGASDTQYF. The DNA for the CDR3 is TGCGCCAGCAGCTCGGATGGGGGGGCGTCGGATACGCAGTATTTT.